This T cell receptor beta chain was retrieved from a study of T cell responses to AZD1222 COVID-19 vaccine. The V and J ends lost 6 bases and 9 bases, in that order; junction bases with no gene match: 12. CDR1 is MDHEN, CDR2 SYDVKM, per germline. CDR3 length: 16 amino acids. This clone was counted a single time. Its antigen is not identified. It was second doses at about 4 or about 12 weeks that were pooled. Clones were read by immunoSEQ multiplex PCR, and TCRdb kept only the in-frame ones, dropping some. The sample contains over 150,000 clones, roughly nine tenths of which appear only once. Study observations and caveats: It should be noted that donors were predominantly white British and more often female, and clonal diversity was possibly underestimated. Sampling that yielded the repertoires occurred only after the peak T cell response.

The sample consisted of peripheral blood, taken 28 days after the second AZD1222 dose. The TCR was taken from an adult who received the AZD1222 COVID-19 vaccine. The V and J genes are TRBV28 and TRBJ1-6, with 9 bases aligning to TRBD1. The CDR3 DNA sequence: TGTGCCAGCAGCCCCCTCTTCGGGACAGGGAGTTCACCCCTCCACTTT. Translating it yields CASSPLFGTGSSPLHF.